This TCR beta chain emerged from a study of technical replicates of blood from several donors. This clone was recorded once. This CDR3 is built from 14 residues. The germline V gene has CDR1 SGHNT and CDR2 YYREEE (reference sequence). The V gene lost 0 bases and the J gene lost 5 bases, with 12 bases spanning the gap. Clones were read by immunoSEQ multiplex PCR, and TCRdb kept only the in-frame ones, dropping some. The sample includes about 66,000 clones, more than 75% of them seen just once. The sequence was obtained from a human donor in good health. Some clones in this sample may be carry-over from other donors' samples. Material for sequencing was PBMCs. V and J are TRBV5-4 and TRBJ2-7, with TRBD1 as a possible D gene (6 bases). CDR3 sequence reads: CASSLGGRVNEQYF. In DNA form, the CDR3 reads TGTGCCAGCAGCTTGGGGGGGCGCGTCAACGAGCAGTACTTC.